The clone carrying this T cell receptor beta chain turned up a few times. Its matching antigen is unknown. Preparation of the TCRbeta library involved a method that used unique molecular identifiers. One entry per CDR3 protein results from TCRdb running MiXCR on the PCR reads. The profile shows fewer than 750,000 distinct CDR3 sequences, more than 20% of them singletons. This specimen comes from a study of T-cell reconstitution after alpha-beta-depleted transplantation in children. V was trimmed by 5 bases and J by 5 bases, leaving 25 bases between them. The CDR3 is made up of 17 amino acids. Findings and limits, study-wide: Some patients' high day-60 TCRbeta diversity was attributed to recipient cells surviving conditioning.

Sequenced material: PBMCs, mostly from graft donor cells, taken 360 days after TCRalphabeta/CD19-depleted stem cell transplant. V and J are TRBV12-3 or TRBV12-4 and TRBJ2-7; maybe TRBD2 (5 bases). This TCR came from a boy in the first two years of life who had a stem cell transplant for acute myeloid leukemia, so the T cells may come from the graft donor. In nucleotides, the CDR3 is TGTGCCAGCAGTCCCCTTCGGGGAGTGTGGAAGAGAAACGAGCAGTACTTC. This gives the protein CASSPLRGVWKRNEQYF.